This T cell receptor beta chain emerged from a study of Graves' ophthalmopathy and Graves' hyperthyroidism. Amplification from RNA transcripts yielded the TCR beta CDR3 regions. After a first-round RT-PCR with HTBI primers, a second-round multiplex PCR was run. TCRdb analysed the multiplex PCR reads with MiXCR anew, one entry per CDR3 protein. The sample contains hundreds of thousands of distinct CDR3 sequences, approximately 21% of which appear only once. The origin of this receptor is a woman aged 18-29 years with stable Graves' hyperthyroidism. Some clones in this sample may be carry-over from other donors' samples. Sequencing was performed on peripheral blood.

DNA of the CDR3: TGTGCCAGCAGCGTACGGGGGGCCGGGCAGACCCAGTACTTC. This encodes CASSVRGAGQTQYF. V usage is TRBV9 and J usage is TRBJ2-5; D perhaps matches TRBD2 (7 bases). Germline V CDR1 and CDR2: SGDLS, YYNGEE. The CDR3 has 14 residues. V shed 1 base and J shed 6 bases, with 13 bases lying between them. Full variable domain (outside the CDR3, taken from reference TRBV9 and TRBJ2-5): DSGVTQTPKHLITATGQRVTLRCSPRSGDLSVYWYQQSLDQGLQFLIQYYNGEERAKGNILERFSAQQFPDLHSELNLSSLELGDSALYFCASSVRGAGQTQYFGPGTRLLVL.